A single sample is the source of the 20 T cell receptor beta chains below, sequenced in a study of blood T cells in healthy people across ages (dated by TCRdb to between 2014 and 2016). The library was produced with 5' RACE. Sequencing instrument: Illumina HiSeq 2500. A second PCR of about 7 to 12 cycles was run with a J-beta primer mix and a sample-barcoded 5' primer. TCRdb passed the public sequencing reads through fastp at Q25 and MiXCR, retaining productive beta sequences. Rows are unified per CDR3 protein, each entry keeping the most common DNA and genes. This sample holds over 500,000 distinct CDR3 sequences; 40% to 65% were observed only once. Approximately 13% of the sample comes from the top ten. Specimen: blood. The source is a woman of 80 years or more in good health.

The rearrangement uses TRBV28 and TRBJ1-6; D is unresolved. The germline V gene encodes CDR1 MDHEN and CDR2 SYDVKM. The CDR3 extends over 15 amino acids. The germline V and J ends were trimmed by 7 bases and 13 bases, with 23 bases remaining between them. The CDR3 here is CASTPRQSRYGPLHF. In nucleotides, the CDR3 is TGTGCCAGCACCCCTCGGCAGAGTCGGTATGGCCCCCTCCACTTT.

This clonotype showed up just once. This may stem from a read error, because a much larger clone lies one nucleotide away. This chain joins TRBV28 and TRBJ2-3, with 7 nucleotides matching TRBD2. The CDR3 has 16 residues. V dropped 11 bases and J dropped 3; count of bases not matched to a gene: 17. CDR1 MDHEN and CDR2 SYDVKM come from the germline V gene. The CDR3, as DNA: TGTGCCGGCACAAGCGGGGACTACGGGGGGACAGATACGCAGTATTTT. This translates into CAGTSGDYGGTDTQYF.

The chain is built from TRBV10-1 and TRBJ1-2; D remains ambiguous. The V gene's germline CDR1 is WNHNN and CDR2 SYGVQD (reference sequence). V lost 0 bases and J lost 5, with 7 bases in between. The CDR3 loop spans 13 amino acids. CDR3 sequence reads: CASSESGGYGYTF. The CDR3 region has the DNA TGCGCCAGCAGTGAGTCAGGCGGGTATGGCTACACCTTC.

The chain has TRBV25-1 and TRBJ2-1; 11 bases agree with TRBD2. This CDR3 has 16 residues. The junction had 6 bases not matched to a gene; V was cut back by 2 bases and J by 6 bases. Germline V gene lookup returns CDR1 MGHDK and CDR2 SYGVNS. Here the CDR3 reads CASSELTSGGFNEQFF. In DNA, the CDR3 is TGTGCCAGCAGTGAACTTACTAGCGGGGGATTCAATGAGCAGTTCTTC.

This clonotype was found many times. The rearrangement joins TRBV5-6 to TRBJ2-1; D could derive from TRBD1 or TRBD2 (5 bases each). Germline values: CDR1 SGHDT, CDR2 YYEEEE. This CDR3 comprises 15 residues. V was cut by 1 base and J by 9 bases, with 17 bases left in between. The CDR3 DNA reads as TGTGCCAGCAGCTTGTTCGGCCTCCGGGACCTTGAGCAGTTCTTC. Translated: CASSLFGLRDLEQFF.

The chain uses TRBV3-1 and TRBJ1-2; TRBD1 matches 9 bases. V lost 7 bases and J lost 7; bases outside the gene matches: 7. Looked up from germline, CDR1 is LGHDT and CDR2 is YNNKEL (reference sequence). The CDR3 loop spans 13 amino acids. CDR3 region: CASTRTGEGGYTF. CDR3 coding DNA: TGTGCCAGCACCCGGACAGGGGAGGGTGGCTACACCTTC.

This clonotype was recorded at least ten times. The chain's CDR3 is CASSFRTDTQYF. As DNA, the CDR3 is TGTGCCAGCAGTTTTCGCACAGATACGCAGTATTTT. The rearrangement joins TRBV12-3 or TRBV12-4 to TRBJ2-3, with D hard to call. The CDR3 spans 12 residues. The V and J ends lost 3 bases and 1 base respectively, with 2 bases between them.

This chain joins TRBV12-3 or TRBV12-4 and TRBJ2-1; D might be TRBD2 (6 bases). V was clipped by 5 bases and J by 0 bases, with 8 bases between them. This CDR3 is built from 14 residues. The DNA for the CDR3 is TGTGCCAGCAGTCGGGACTTCTCCTACAATGAGCAGTTCTTC. Encoded protein: CASSRDFSYNEQFF.

This clonotype was seen once. The chain couples TRBV20-1 to TRBJ2-4; no clear D. Germline V gene data show CDR1 as DFQATT and CDR2 as SNEGSKA (reference sequence). The CDR3 is 12 residues long. V lost 6 bases and J lost 12, with 18 bases in between. DNA of the CDR3: TGCAGTGCCAGCCCGGTAACGGGTTATCAGTACTTC. It translates to CSASPVTGYQYF.

The chain couples TRBV6-6 to TRBJ2-4; 10 nucleotides agree with TRBD1. The last part of the DNA fits TRBJ2-7 better; the J call may be wrong. There are 14 residues in the CDR3. Looked up from germline, CDR1 is MNHNY and CDR2 is SVGAGI (reference sequence). Here the CDR3 DNA reads TGTGCCAGCAGTTACGAGACAGGGGGCCACGAGCAGTACTTC. Protein: CASSYETGGHEQYF.

The chain uses TRBV7-8 and TRBJ1-1; 7 bases fit TRBD1. Losses at the gene ends were 5 bases for V and 1 base for J; bases not matched to a gene: 7. CDR1 and CDR2 (germline): SGHVS, FQNEAQ. The CDR3 length is 15 residues. CDR3 protein: CASSAQGGRNTEAFF. The CDR3 nucleotides read TGTGCCAGCAGCGCGCAGGGGGGTCGGAACACTGAAGCTTTCTTT.

This sequence joins TRBV12-3 or TRBV12-4 and TRBJ2-7; 11 bases are a match to TRBD1. V dropped 5 bases and J dropped 6; count of bases not matched to a gene: 6. This CDR3 has 14 residues. In DNA, the CDR3 is TGTGCCAGCAGTATAGGGACAGGGGGAGCCGAGCAGTACTTC. It codes for CASSIGTGGAEQYF.

In regard to this clonotype: A read error may explain this, as a much larger clone is one base away. The chain couples TRBV2 to TRBJ2-5; 7 bases map to TRBD2. Looked up from germline, CDR1 is SNHLY and CDR2 is FYNNEI. The CDR3 extends over 14 amino acids. As DNA, the CDR3 is TGTGCCGGCAGTGAAGAGACTAGCAGAGAGACCCAGTACTTC. Residues: CAGSEETSRETQYF.

The chain recombines TRBV20-1 with TRBJ2-4, with 9 bases identical to TRBD2. The length of the CDR3 is 19 residues. From germline, CDR1 is DFQATT and CDR2 SNEGSKA (reference sequence). The ends lost 1 base at V and 1 base at J; junction bases unmatched: 14. The CDR3 here is CSARGPPVGGRAAKNIQYF. Here the CDR3 DNA reads TGCAGTGCTAGAGGCCCGCCCGTCGGCGGGAGGGCCGCCAAAAACATTCAGTACTTC.

This clonotype showed up just a few times. The rearrangement links TRBV3-1 to TRBJ2-2; 9 bases map to TRBD1. With V trimmed by 4 bases and J by 3 bases, 6 bases remained unmatched. This CDR3 has 16 amino acids. Germline V gene sequence: CDR1 LGHDT, CDR2 YNNKEL (reference sequence). The CDR3 region has the DNA TGTGCCAGCAGCCTCACAGGGGGCAAGGACACCGGGGAGCTGTTTTTT. This sequence encodes CASSLTGGKDTGELFF.

This clonotype has just a few counts. The chain carries TRBV20-1 and TRBJ2-7; D gene uncertain. CDR1 and CDR2 from the germline V gene are DFQATT and SNEGSKA (reference sequence). V lost 6 bases and J lost 2, with 8 bases in between. The CDR3 sequence is 11 residues long. The CDR3 nucleotides are TGCAGTGCCCCCCTGACCTACGAGCAGTACTTC. It specifies CSAPLTYEQYF.

This clonotype was seen repeatedly, ten times or more. V gene TRBV20-1 combines with J gene TRBJ2-3; 9 positions match TRBD2. The germline V gene has CDR1 DFQATT and CDR2 SNEGSKA (reference sequence). Germline trimming cut 4 bases from V and 5 bases from J; bases unmatched to any gene: 16. This CDR3 has 17 residues. In DNA, the CDR3 is TGCAGTGCTAAGGGGGAAATAGTAGCGGGAGCAGGAGATACGCAGTATTTT. Its translation: CSAKGEIVAGAGDTQYF.

This clonotype is a singleton in its sample. The V gene is TRBV4-2, the J gene TRBJ1-2; D remains unclear. Looked up from germline, CDR1 is LGHNA and CDR2 is YNFKEQ. The V gene lost 1 base and the J gene lost 4 bases, with 4 bases spanning the gap. The CDR3 loop spans 12 amino acids. The CDR3 region has the DNA TGTGCCAGCAGCCAAGTATCCTATGGCTACACCTTC. This translates into CASSQVSYGYTF.

This clonotype has just one count. The CDR3 nucleotides are TGCAGCGTTGAAGATCATCAGGAGCTGTATGGCTACACCTTC. Protein product: CSVEDHQELYGYTF. The chain is built from TRBV29-1 and TRBJ1-2; no clear D gene. The germline V gene has CDR1 SQVTM and CDR2 ANQGSEA. This CDR3 comprises 14 residues. V gave up 0 bases and J gave up 5 bases, with 13 bases separating them.

The chain has TRBV11-2 and TRBJ1-1, with D possibly matching TRBD1 (5 bases). Per the germline V gene, CDR1 is SGHAT and CDR2 is FQNNGV. CDR3 size: 13 residues. V dropped 6 bases and J dropped 10 bases, with 18 bases sitting between them. The CDR3 region has the DNA TGTGCCAGCAGTCAATCGGGAGGGGCCCCAGCTTTCTTT. Translating it yields CASSQSGGAPAFF.